This T cell receptor beta chain stems from a study of T cell responses to AZD1222 COVID-19 vaccine. Study observations and caveats: There were vaccine-associated CD4 TCRs across spike, dominant at 160-218 and 743-854.

Some clones are missing from TCRdb's copy, which holds only in-frame ones; the method was immunoSEQ multiplex PCR. The data hold some 120,000 clones, with more than 80% observed a single time. This clone was found a few times. Antigen unknown. Trimming removed 1 base at V and 13 bases at J, with 16 bases between. Per the germline V gene, CDR1 is MDHEN and CDR2 is SYDVKM. This CDR3 is built from 13 residues. This specimen consisted of peripheral blood, obtained on day 0 of AZD1222 vaccination. The genes are TRBV28 and TRBJ1-1; a weak D match, TRBD1 (5 bases). The origin of this receptor is an adult in good health. CDR3 DNA: TGTGCCAGCAGTTTATCCCCCGGCCCTGGGGGTTTCTTT. This sequence encodes CASSLSPGPGGFF.